This TCR beta chain originates from a study of OX40 agonist ivuxolimab in advanced cancers. Whole-study context: Dose-escalation patients suffered from hepatocellular carcinoma, melanoma, renal cell or head and neck cancer.

Germline CDR1 reads MNHEY; CDR2 reads SMNVEV (reference sequence). The CDR3 is made up of 18 amino acids. Between the trimmed V and J ends, which lost 4 bases and 0 bases, there was a span of 19 bases. Study-wide points: The investigators did not determine what antigen specificity the expanded peripheral T cells had. The authors also found low normalized T-cell clonal expansion in some nonresponders. Clonal expansion from baseline to week 6 occurred in both CD4+ and CD8+ T cells.

With respect to this clone: Antigen unknown.

Sequenced by immunoSEQ multiplex PCR; TCRdb stores in-frame clones only, minus some. There are some 61,000 clones in the sample; 85% to 90% occur only once, and under 5.5% lies in the top ten. The sequence was obtained from an adult with an advanced solid tumor such as melanoma, head and neck, liver or kidney cancer. This chain uses TRBV27 with TRBJ2-1; D may match TRBD1 or TRBD2 (5 bases each). The specimen was CD4+ or CD8+ T cells sorted from blood, collected in a trial of the OX40 agonist ivuxolimab. CDR3 sequence reads: CASSWGRLISSSYNEQFF. The CDR3 nucleotides are TGTGCCAGCAGTTGGGGACGGCTTATTAGTAGCTCCTACAATGAGCAGTTCTTC.